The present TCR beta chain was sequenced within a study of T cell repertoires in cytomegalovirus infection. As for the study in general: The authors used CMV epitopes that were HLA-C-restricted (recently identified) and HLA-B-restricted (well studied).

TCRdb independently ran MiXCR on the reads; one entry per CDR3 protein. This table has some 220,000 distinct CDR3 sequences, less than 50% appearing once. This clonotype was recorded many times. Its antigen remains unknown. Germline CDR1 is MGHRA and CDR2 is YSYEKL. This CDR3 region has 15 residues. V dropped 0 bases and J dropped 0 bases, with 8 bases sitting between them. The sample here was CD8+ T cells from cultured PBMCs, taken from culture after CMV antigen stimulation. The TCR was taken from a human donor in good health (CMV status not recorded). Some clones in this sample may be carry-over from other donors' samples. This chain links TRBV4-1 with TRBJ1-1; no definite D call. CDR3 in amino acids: CASSQDRNMNTEAFF. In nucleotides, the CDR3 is TGCGCCAGCAGCCAAGATAGGAACATGAACACTGAAGCTTTCTTT.